These T cell receptor beta chains were read from a single sample in a study of T cells after somatic rescue of genetic block. The assay was immunoSEQ multiplex PCR, and TCRdb's table has in-frame clones only and misses some. The table has more than 70,000 clones, around 90% seen once; the top ten hold roughly 1.5%. Material for sequencing was peripheral blood mononuclear cells (PBMCs). The source of these receptors is a woman under 30. CDR3s include the opening cysteine and the closing phenylalanine or tryptophan. The order of the fields is D gene, clone size, V gene, J gene, CDR3 DNA, CDR3 protein. A D gene is named only where the DNA matches it firmly. Size values are once, few and many counts, or a class for expanded clones, and some rows have none.

D gene: NA
clone size: NA
V gene: TRBV18
J gene: TRBJ2-7
CDR3 DNA: TGTGCCAGCTCACCACGTGGGAGGAACTACGAGCAGTACTTC
CDR3 protein: CASSPRGRNYEQYF

D gene: NA
clone size: NA
V gene: TRBV6-1
J gene: TRBJ1-4
CDR3 DNA: TGTGCCAGCAGTGACTGGGGTGGGGATGAAAAACTGTTTTTT
CDR3 protein: CASSDWGGDEKLFF

D gene: NA
clone size: NA
V gene: TRBV9
J gene: TRBJ2-5
CDR3 DNA: TGTGCCAGCAGGTCAGGGGCCCAAGAGACCCAGTACTTC
CDR3 protein: CASRSGAQETQYF

D gene: NA
clone size: once
V gene: TRBV6-5
J gene: TRBJ2-7
CDR3 DNA: TGTGCCAGCACTCCCAAACCCGACAGCTCCTACGAGCAGTGCTTC
CDR3 protein: CASTPKPDSSYEQCF

D gene: TRBD2
clone size: NA
V gene: TRBV10-1
J gene: TRBJ2-3
CDR3 DNA: TGCGCCAGCTCGGGACTAGCGGGGGGAGATACGCAGTATTTT
CDR3 protein: CASSGLAGGDTQYF

D gene: NA
clone size: NA
V gene: TRBV5-8
J gene: TRBJ1-5
CDR3 DNA: TGTGCCAGCAGCGAGGCAGACGATCAGCCCCAGCATTTT
CDR3 protein: CASSEADDQPQHF

D gene: NA
clone size: NA
V gene: TRBV6-1
J gene: TRBJ2-7
CDR3 DNA: TGTGCCAGCAGTGGGACGTTAAGCTCCTACGAGCAGTACTTC
CDR3 protein: CASSGTLSSYEQYF

D gene: NA
clone size: once
V gene: TRBV15
J gene: TRBJ2-7
CDR3 DNA: TGTGCCACCAGCAGAGATGTCAGGATAGGTGGCGAGCAGTACTTC
CDR3 protein: CATSRDVRIGGEQYF

D gene: NA
clone size: NA
V gene: TRBV9
J gene: TRBJ2-7
CDR3 DNA: TGTGCCAGCAGCGGGCTTTCCTACGAGCAGTACTTC
CDR3 protein: CASSGLSYEQYF

D gene: NA
clone size: NA
V gene: TRBV18
J gene: TRBJ1-3
CDR3 DNA: TGTGCCAGCTCACCACCGGGGAGTAGTTACTCTGGAAACACCATATATTTT
CDR3 protein: CASSPPGSSYSGNTIYF

D gene: TRBD1
clone size: NA
V gene: TRBV28
J gene: TRBJ2-4
CDR3 DNA: TGTGCCAGCAGTTCCCCCCGGGGGACAGGGTCCAAAAACATTCAGTACTTC
CDR3 protein: CASSSPRGTGSKNIQYF

D gene: NA
clone size: few
V gene: TRBV5-6
J gene: TRBJ1-4
CDR3 DNA: TGTGCCAGCAGCCCCGACGGCCTTTCGGAAAAACTGTTTTTT
CDR3 protein: CASSPDGLSEKLFF

D gene: NA
clone size: NA
V gene: TRBV13
J gene: TRBJ1-3
CDR3 DNA: TGTGCCAGCAGCTTGGGGCCGAGAAACACCATATATTTT
CDR3 protein: CASSLGPRNTIYF

D gene: NA
clone size: NA
V gene: TRBV5-1
J gene: TRBJ2-5
CDR3 DNA: TGCGCCAGCAGCTTAAGGTACCAAGAGACCCAGTACTTC
CDR3 protein: CASSLRYQETQYF

D gene: NA
clone size: NA
V gene: TRBV20-1
J gene: TRBJ2-5
CDR3 DNA: TGCAGTGCCCTAGGACAAGAGACCCAGTACTTC
CDR3 protein: CSALGQETQYF

D gene: NA
clone size: NA
V gene: TRBV9
J gene: TRBJ2-3
CDR3 DNA: TGTGCCAGCGGATCACCTGATACGCAGTATTTT
CDR3 protein: CASGSPDTQYF

D gene: NA
clone size: NA
V gene: TRBV28
J gene: TRBJ2-4
CDR3 DNA: TGTGCCAGCAGTCCGCACCTCGCTAGCGCCAAAAACATTCAGTACTTC
CDR3 protein: CASSPHLASAKNIQYF

D gene: NA
clone size: NA
V gene: TRBV5-1
J gene: TRBJ1-1
CDR3 DNA: TGCGCCAGCAGCCTCAATCAGGACACTGAAGCTTTCTTT
CDR3 protein: CASSLNQDTEAFF

D gene: TRBD2
clone size: NA
V gene: TRBV18
J gene: TRBJ2-7
CDR3 DNA: TGTGCCAGCTCACCAACTAGCGGCGTCAACGAGCAGTACTTC
CDR3 protein: CASSPTSGVNEQYF

D gene: NA
clone size: NA
V gene: TRBV11-2
J gene: TRBJ1-2
CDR3 DNA: TGTGCCAGCAGCCGAGGACAGACATGGGGCTACACCTTC
CDR3 protein: CASSRGQTWGYTF

D gene: NA
clone size: NA
V gene: TRBV28
J gene: TRBJ1-1
CDR3 DNA: TGTGCCAGCAGAGGCCAGCCGAACACTGAAGCTTTCTTT
CDR3 protein: CASRGQPNTEAFF

D gene: NA
clone size: NA
V gene: TRBV5-4
J gene: TRBJ2-3
CDR3 DNA: TGTGCCAGCAGCTTGAGCAGCGGGAGCACAGATACGCAGTATTTT
CDR3 protein: CASSLSSGSTDTQYF

D gene: NA
clone size: NA
V gene: TRBV18
J gene: TRBJ2-5
CDR3 DNA: TGTGCCAGCTCACTCCAAGAGACCCAGTACTTC
CDR3 protein: CASSLQETQYF

D gene: NA
clone size: NA
V gene: TRBV11-2
J gene: TRBJ2-7
CDR3 DNA: TGTGCCAGCAGCTTAGGAGGGGGGCGCTCGTCCTACGAGCAGTACTTC
CDR3 protein: CASSLGGGRSSYEQYF

D gene: NA
clone size: NA
V gene: TRBV28
J gene: TRBJ1-2
CDR3 DNA: TGTGCCAGCAGTTTGGCGGGAGATCACTATGGCTACACCTTC
CDR3 protein: CASSLAGDHYGYTF

D gene: NA
clone size: NA
V gene: TRBV11-2
J gene: TRBJ1-4
CDR3 DNA: TGTGCCAGCAGCTCTCTGGGACCGGCGAATGAAAAACTGTTTTTT
CDR3 protein: CASSSLGPANEKLFF

D gene: NA
clone size: once
V gene: TRBV9
J gene: TRBJ1-2
CDR3 DNA: TGTGCCAGCAGAGCCGTGGATAGGGGCTACACCTTC
CDR3 protein: CASRAVDRGYTF